These 9 T cell receptor beta chains were all obtained from the same sample, sequenced in a study of tumor-infiltrating lymphocytes in primary liver carcinoma. Unsorted bulk tissue of about 18-34 mg yielded co-extracted RNA and DNA. With a constant-region primer, TCR beta cDNA was made from 450 to 500 ng of total RNA. For TCR beta, libraries were produced by three nested multiplex PCR rounds using slightly modified ARM-PCR. Researchers ran the first two PCR rounds for roughly 10 cycles each with TRBV1-TRBV30 forward primers and a C-beta reverse primer. TCRdb processed the multiplex PCR reads anew with MiXCR; each CDR3 protein has one entry. The profile covers 25,000 to 30,000 distinct CDR3 sequences, with around 84% appearing a single time and roughly half taken by the ten largest. Sequencing input: liver tumor tissue from sampling region 3. Subset reported: tumor region T3, left-lateral pole. Receptor source: a man aged 35 to 55 with primary liver carcinoma and hepatitis B virus infection.

In regard to this clonotype: A read error may produce the germline difference seen at one junction end. The chain combines TRBV4-1 with TRBJ2-2; 10 bases agree with TRBD1. This CDR3 has 16 amino acids. Germline CDR1 MGHRA, CDR2 YSYEKL. Here the CDR3 reads CANNDLDRGLTREPFF. CDR3 nucleotide sequence: TGCGCCAACAACGATCTGGACAGGGGGTTAACCAGGGAGCCGTTTTTT.

A remark on this clonotype: The junction does not match germline at one end; this may be a read error. This chain uses TRBV14 with TRBJ1-1; D is perhaps TRBD1 (6 bases). This CDR3 has 15 residues. Per the germline V gene, CDR1 is SGHDN and CDR2 is FVKESK. The CDR3 DNA sequence: TGTGCCGGCAGCCGTCGACTGGGGGCTGAGACTGAAGCTTTCTTT. Its protein is CAGSRRLGAETEAFF. The entire variable domain, with the rest obtained from reference TRBV14 and TRBJ1-1, is as follows: EAGVTQFPSHSVIEKGQTVTLRCDPISGHDNLYWYRRVMGKEIKFLLHFVKESKQDESGMPNNRFLAERTGGTYSTLKVQPAELEDSGVYFCAGSRRLGAETEAFFGQGTRLTVV.

A word on this clonotype: At one of its ends the junction is not consistent with the germline gene, which may arise from a read error. The J gene is TRBJ2-1, the V gene TRBV11-2; D gene uncertain. Germline V gene data show CDR1 as SGHAT and CDR2 as FQNNGV. This CDR3 has 14 residues. For the CDR3, the DNA is TGTGCCAGCAGCTTAGATAAAGCCTACAATGAGCAATTCTTC. Residues: CASSLDKAYNEQFF.

CDR3 amino acids: CANSVGTGIYEQYF. The CDR3 bases are TGTGCTAACAGCGTGGGGACAGGGATATACGAGCAGTACTTC. The chain has TRBV9 and TRBJ2-7, with TRBD1 matching over 9 bases. Germline V gene data show CDR1 as SGDLS and CDR2 as YYNGEE. The CDR3 sequence is 14 residues long.

With respect to this clonotype: Sequence at one end of the junction differs from germline and may be a read error. This chain links TRBV4-2 with TRBJ2-7; 15 bases fit TRBD2. This CDR3 contains 18 residues. Germline-derived CDR1 and CDR2 are LGHNA and YNFKEQ. The CDR3 coding sequence is TGTGCCAGCAGTGGAAAACCGGGACTAGCGGGAGGAACACACGAGCAATACTTC. It translates to CASSGKPGLAGGTHEQYF.

In regard to this clonotype: At one boundary the junction diverges from the germline segment, which might be a read error. The rearrangement joins TRBV11-2 to TRBJ2-5; TRBD2 agrees at 8 bases. Germline values: CDR1 SGHAT, CDR2 FQNNGV. The CDR3 covers 16 residues. In DNA form, the CDR3 reads TGTGCCAGCAGTCAAACTCCTGGCGGGGGGAAAGAGACTCAATTCTTC. This sequence encodes CASSQTPGGGKETQFF.

V and J are TRBV29-1 and TRBJ1-2; tentatively, D is TRBD1 (5 bases). The ends were cut back, 6 bases at V and 10 bases at J, with 21 bases in the middle. The CDR3 contains 13 residues. Germline loops: CDR1 SQVTM, CDR2 ANQGSEA. CDR3 in DNA: TGCAGCGTCAGGGACGCCGAGGGGTTGACCTACACCTTC. This translates into CSVRDAEGLTYTF.

Comments on this clonotype: Compared with germline, one end of the junction differs, possibly owing to a read error. The chain joins TRBV6-1 to TRBJ1-1, with D possibly being TRBD1 (6 bases). This CDR3 has 13 residues. Germline values: CDR1 MNHNS, CDR2 SASEGT. The CDR3 DNA reads as TGTACTAGCAACCTCGACAGGAACACTGAAGTTTTCTTT. This gives the protein CTSNLDRNTEVFF.

Worth noting for this clonotype: The missing conserved phenylalanine or tryptophan at the end of this CDR3 makes a read error likely. This rearrangement joins TRBV11-2 to TRBJ2-5; 8 nucleotides agree with TRBD2. Trimming at V came to 11 bases and at J to 3 bases, leaving 17 bases not matched to a gene. The CDR3 totals 16 residues. The germline gives CDR1 SGHAT, CDR2 FQNNGV. The CDR3 sequence is CADSRTPGGGKETQYS. The CDR3 region has the DNA TGTGCCGACAGCCGAACTCCTGGCGGGGGGAAAGAGACCCAGTACTCC.